This TCR beta chain was captured by sequencing in a study of blood T cell repertoires in COVID-19. Study-wide background: Collection of acute and convalescent COVID-19 samples took place in the United States, Italy and Spain. Sources were T cells, B-cell-depleted T cells, or PBMCs; the material itself was cDNA or gDNA.

Original methodology: How many nucleated cells were present was estimated from reference gene primer amplification. Assay: immunoSEQ multiplex PCR; the TCRdb copy retains only in-frame clones and omits some. The V and J calls and clone size were taken over from that table, and D and trimming were inferred from the DNA. The sample lists approximately 54,000 clones; roughly 86% were seen once. The CDR3 is 12 amino acids. The germline V and J ends were trimmed by 8 bases and 4 bases, with 10 bases remaining between them. This chain uses TRBV12-3 or TRBV12-4 with TRBJ2-3; D not certain. Source material: peripheral blood. The receptor's source is a man older than 75 with active COVID-19. The CDR3 spells CASGFSSDTQYF. CDR3 nucleotide sequence: TGTGCCAGCGGCTTCTCGTCAGATACGCAGTATTTT.